The 5 T cell receptor beta chains listed next were all sequenced from one sample in a study of technical replicates of blood from a few donors. The method was immunoSEQ multiplex PCR; TCRdb's version includes in-frame clones alone and lacks a portion of them. Here the sample spans roughly 79,000 clones, 85% to 95% being singletons. Sequenced input: T cells isolated from PBMCs. The origin of the receptors is a human donor in good health.

The chain uses TRBV2 and TRBJ1-2; 9 bases are shared with TRBD1. With 3 bases clipped from V and 3 bases from J, the junction kept 8 bases outside the gene matches. The CDR3 spans 16 residues. Germline V gene data show CDR1 as SNHLY and CDR2 as FYNNEI. The CDR3 nucleotides are TGTGCCAGCAGTGATTGGGGGACAGGGCGGGACTATGGCTACACCTTC. This sequence encodes CASSDWGTGRDYGYTF.

The CDR3 region has the DNA TGCAGCGTTGGGACTATGGGCGCAACTAATGAAAAACTGTTTTTT. Residues: CSVGTMGATNEKLFF. The V and J genes are TRBV29-1 and TRBJ1-4; D unresolved. CDR3 length: 15 amino acids. The ends were cut back, 4 bases at V and 0 bases at J, with 12 bases in the middle. Germline V gives CDR1 SQVTM, CDR2 ANQGSEA.

This chain joins TRBV27 and TRBJ2-7; 7 bases agree with TRBD1. CDR3 size: 14 residues. CDR1 and CDR2 (germline): MNHEY, SMNVEV (reference sequence). The V and J ends lost 3 bases and 2 bases, in that order; junction bases with no gene match: 4. CDR3 in DNA: TGTGCCAGCAGTTTCAGACAGGGCCCCTACGAGCAGTACTTC. It specifies CASSFRQGPYEQYF.

The chain employs TRBV27 and TRBJ2-7; 8 positions agree with TRBD1. V gave up 3 bases and J gave up 3 bases; unmatched junction bases: 4. CDR1 is MNHEY, CDR2 SMNVEV, per germline (reference sequence). CDR3 length equals 14 residues. CDR3 sequence (DNA): TGTGCCAGCAGTTTCGGACAGGGCCGCTACGAGCAGTACTTC. It codes for CASSFGQGRYEQYF.

V is TRBV29-1 and J is TRBJ2-4; tentative D call: TRBD1 (5 bases). Germline V gene data show CDR1 as SQVTM and CDR2 as ANQGSEA. The CDR3 has 15 residues. V was trimmed by 7 bases and J by 3 bases, leaving 19 bases between them. In DNA form, the CDR3 reads TGCAGCGCATTCGGAGTCCAGGGTAACAAAAACATTCAGTACTTC. It codes for CSAFGVQGNKNIQYF. Drawing the rest from reference TRBV29-1 and TRBJ2-4, the complete variable domain is SAVISQKPSRDICQRGTSLTIQCQVDSQVTMMFWYRQQPGQSLTLIATANQGSEATYESGFVIDKFPISRPNLTFSTLTVSNMSPEDSSIYLCSAFGVQGNKNIQYFGAGTRLSVL.